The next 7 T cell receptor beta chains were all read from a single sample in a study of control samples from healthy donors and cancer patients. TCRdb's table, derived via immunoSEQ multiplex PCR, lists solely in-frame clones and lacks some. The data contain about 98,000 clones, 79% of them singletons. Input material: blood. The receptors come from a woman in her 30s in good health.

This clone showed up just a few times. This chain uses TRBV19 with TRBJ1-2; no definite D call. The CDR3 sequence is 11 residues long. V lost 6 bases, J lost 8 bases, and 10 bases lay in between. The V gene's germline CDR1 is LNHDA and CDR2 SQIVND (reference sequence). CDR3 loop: CASRHAGGYTF. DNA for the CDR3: TGTGCCAGTAGGCACGCGGGAGGCTACACCTTC.

This CDR3 reads CASSYSTRQGTSEETQYF. The CDR3 region has the DNA TGTGCCAGCAGTTACTCGACCCGACAGGGGACTAGCGAAGAGACCCAGTACTTC. J is TRBJ2-5 and V is TRBV6-2 or TRBV6-3; 10 bases align to TRBD2. Germline loops: CDR1 MNHEY, CDR2 SVGEGT. The CDR3 has 18 amino acids. J was trimmed by 3 bases and V by 0 bases; bases with no gene match: 10.

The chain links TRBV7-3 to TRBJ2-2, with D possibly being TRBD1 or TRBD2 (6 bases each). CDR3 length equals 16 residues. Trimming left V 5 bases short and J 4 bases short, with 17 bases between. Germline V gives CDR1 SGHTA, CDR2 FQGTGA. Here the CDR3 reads CASSPDGGPATGELFF. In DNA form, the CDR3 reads TGTGCCAGCAGCCCAGATGGGGGGCCGGCCACCGGGGAGCTGTTTTTT.

The CDR3 coding sequence is TGTGCCAGCAGTACAGGGGGGTTCTATGGCTACACCTTC. Amino acid sequence: CASSTGGFYGYTF. This chain links TRBV12-3 or TRBV12-4 with TRBJ1-2; 8 bases are shared with TRBD1. With 5 bases clipped from V and 4 bases from J, the junction kept 3 bases outside the gene matches. CDR3 size: 13 residues.

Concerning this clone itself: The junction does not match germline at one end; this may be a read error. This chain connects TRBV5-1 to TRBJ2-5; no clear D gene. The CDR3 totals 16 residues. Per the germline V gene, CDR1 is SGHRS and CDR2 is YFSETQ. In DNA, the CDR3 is TGCGCCAGTAGCTTGGTGGGTGGCGTAGCCCTGGAGACCCAGTACTTC. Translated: CASSLVGGVALETQYF.

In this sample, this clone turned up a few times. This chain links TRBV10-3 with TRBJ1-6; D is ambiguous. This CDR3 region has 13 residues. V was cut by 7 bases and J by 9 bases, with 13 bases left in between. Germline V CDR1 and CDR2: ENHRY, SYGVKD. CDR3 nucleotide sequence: TGTGCCATCAAAGGAGGGTCTAGTTCACCCCTCCACTTT. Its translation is CAIKGGSSSPLHF.

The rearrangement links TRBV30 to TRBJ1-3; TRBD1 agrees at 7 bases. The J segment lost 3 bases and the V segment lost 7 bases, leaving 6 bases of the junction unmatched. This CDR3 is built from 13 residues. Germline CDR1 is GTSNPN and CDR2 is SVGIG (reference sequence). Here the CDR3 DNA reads TGTGCCTTGACAGGGAACCTTGGAAACACCATATATTTT. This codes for CALTGNLGNTIYF.